What follows are 32 T cell receptor beta chains derived from one specimen sequenced in a study of cytomegalovirus exposure and HLA in healthy donors. In the PCR, 60 Vbeta and 13 Jbeta primers were used. Some clones are missing from TCRdb's copy, which holds only in-frame ones; the method was immunoSEQ multiplex PCR. The data contain over 150,000 clones, roughly four fifths of them singletons. The sample taken for sequencing was PBMCs. The receptors were gathered from a man in his late teens or twenties in good health and CMV-seronegative.

The J gene is TRBJ1-1, the V gene TRBV27; a weak D match, TRBD1 (5 bases). CDR3 length: 13 residues. Germline V gene data show CDR1 as MNHEY and CDR2 as SMNVEV (reference sequence). V was clipped by 8 bases and J by 5 bases, with 15 bases between them. For the CDR3, the DNA is TGTGCCAGCTCCTGGGGGGTAGGTACTGAAGCTTTCTTT. Amino acid sequence: CASSWGVGTEAFF.

The chain couples TRBV15 to TRBJ2-3; 9 bases match TRBD2. V gave up 3 bases and J gave up 2 bases; unmatched junction bases: 9. The CDR3 extends over 17 amino acids. The V gene's germline CDR1 is LNHNV and CDR2 YYDKDF (reference sequence). CDR3 bases: TGTGCCACCAGCAGCCGGCCTCTAGCGGGGAACACAGATACGCAGTATTTT. Translating gives CATSSRPLAGNTDTQYF. Full variable domain (remainder filled in from reference TRBV15 and TRBJ2-3): DAMVIQNPRYQVTQFGKPVTLSCSQTLNHNVMYWYQQKSSQAPKLLFHYYDKDFNNEADTPDNFQSRRPNTSFCFLDIRSPGLGDTAMYLCATSSRPLAGNTDTQYFGPGTRLTVL.

The V and J genes are TRBV15 and TRBJ2-7; 8 nucleotides line up with TRBD2. The CDR3 spans 13 residues. J was trimmed by 5 bases and V by 9 bases; bases with no gene match: 9. Germline loops: CDR1 LNHNV, CDR2 YYDKDF (reference sequence). CDR3 coding DNA: TGTGCCACTCGGGGTAGCGGGACCAACGAGCAGTACTTC. It translates to CATRGSGTNEQYF.

The chain recombines TRBV7-8 with TRBJ2-4; D is unclear. Germline CDR1 SGHVS, CDR2 FQNEAQ. Trimming removed 3 bases at V and 2 bases at J, with 8 bases between. The CDR3 extends over 14 amino acids. In nucleotides, the CDR3 is TGTGCCAGCAGCTTTGGCAGGCCCAAAAACATTCAGTACTTC. It encodes CASSFGRPKNIQYF.

This chain connects TRBV10-1 to TRBJ1-1, with D unresolved. Per germline, CDR1 WNHNN and CDR2 SYGVQD (reference sequence). The CDR3 runs 14 residues. Trimming removed 5 bases from V and 1 base from J, with 11 bases in between. In DNA form, the CDR3 reads TGCGCCAGCAGTCCCGACACTGGGAACACTGAAGCTTTCTTT. Its translation: CASSPDTGNTEAFF.

This chain connects TRBV6-5 to TRBJ2-7; 10 bases agree with TRBD1. The length of the CDR3 is 14 residues. V lost 7 bases, J lost 5 bases, and 8 bases stayed unmatched. Germline V gene data show CDR1 as MNHEY and CDR2 as SVGAGI. CDR3 sequence: CASIRDRGNNEQYF. The CDR3, as DNA: TGTGCCAGCATAAGGGACAGGGGAAACAACGAGCAGTACTTC.

The V call is TRBV9, the J call TRBJ2-2; D is perhaps TRBD2 (5 bases). The CDR3 consists of 14 residues. V was trimmed by 4 bases and J by 6 bases, leaving 13 bases between them. Germline values: CDR1 SGDLS, CDR2 YYNGEE. The CDR3 DNA reads TGTGCCAGCAGCTATACTAGTCCCGCCGGGGAGCTGTTTTTT. This sequence encodes CASSYTSPAGELFF.

Details on this clone: A junction end diverges from the germline sequence, so it may reflect a read error. The chain carries TRBV7-2 and TRBJ2-6; 10 positions match TRBD2. The V gene's germline CDR1 is SGHTA and CDR2 FQGNSA. There are 17 residues in the CDR3. As DNA, the CDR3 is TGTGCCAGCAGCTTATTGGGGGGGTCAGCGGGAGGGCCACCACCCGCTTTC. Encoded protein: CASSLLGGSAGGPPPAF. The variable domain in full, completed from reference TRBV7-2 and TRBJ2-6, reads GAGVSQSPSNKVTEKGKDVELRCDPISGHTALYWYRQSLGQGLEFLIYFQGNSAPDKSGLPSDRFSAERTGGSVSTLTIQRTQQEDSAVYLCASSLLGGSAGGPPPAFGAGSRLTVL.

The rearrangement joins TRBV5-4 to TRBJ1-2, with 7 bases aligning to TRBD1. Germline V gene sequence: CDR1 SGHNT, CDR2 YYREEE (reference sequence). V gave up 2 bases and J gave up 6 bases; unmatched junction bases: 4. This CDR3 spans 13 amino acids. CDR3 amino acids: CASSFDRANGYTF. CDR3 in DNA: TGTGCCAGCAGCTTCGACAGGGCCAATGGCTACACCTTC.

The chain is built from TRBV11-2 and TRBJ2-2; 7 nucleotides agree with TRBD1. Germline V lookup: CDR1 SGHAT, CDR2 FQNNGV. This CDR3 spans 14 amino acids. After removal of 5 bases from V and 5 bases from J, the junction contained 5 bases not matched to a gene. CDR3 amino acids: CASSQGQRTGELFF. DNA for the CDR3: TGTGCCAGCAGCCAGGGACAGCGGACCGGGGAGCTGTTTTTT. Based on the CDR3 plus reference TRBV11-2 and TRBJ2-2, the full variable domain is EAGVAQSPRYKIIEKRQSVAFWCNPISGHATLYWYQQILGQGPKLLIQFQNNGVVDDSQLPKDRFSAERLKGVDSTLKIQPAKLEDSAVYLCASSQGQRTGELFFGEGSRLTVL.

The V gene is TRBV27, the J gene TRBJ2-7, with a possible D match to TRBD2 (6 bases). This CDR3 spans 16 amino acids. V lost 1 base to trimming and J lost 0 bases, with 13 bases between them. Germline V lookup: CDR1 MNHEY, CDR2 SMNVEV (reference sequence). The CDR3: CASSLYRGKDSYEQYF. The DNA of the CDR3 is TGTGCCAGCAGTTTATACCGGGGGAAGGACTCCTACGAGCAGTACTTC.

This sequence joins TRBV27 and TRBJ1-5; D unclear. This CDR3 comprises 14 residues. The V end was cut by 2 bases, the J end by 7 bases, with 12 bases between. Germline V gene lookup returns CDR1 MNHEY and CDR2 SMNVEV (reference sequence). The CDR3 is CASSLGFGVQPQHF. As DNA, the CDR3 is TGTGCCAGCAGTTTAGGCTTCGGGGTCCAGCCCCAGCATTTT.

The rearrangement joins TRBV28 to TRBJ2-3; 10 positions agree with TRBD1. Losses at the gene ends were 4 bases for V and 6 bases for J; bases not matched to a gene: 4. From germline, CDR1 is MDHEN and CDR2 SYDVKM. The length of the CDR3 is 14 residues. CDR3 sequence: CASSSSGQGDTQYF. The CDR3 DNA is TGTGCCAGCAGTTCCTCGGGACAGGGGGATACGCAGTATTTT. The whole variable domain, remainder taken from reference TRBV28 and TRBJ2-3, is DVKVTQSSRYLVKRTGEKVFLECVQDMDHENMFWYRQDPGLGLRLIYFSYDVKMKEKGDIPEGYSVSREKKERFSLILESASTNQTSMYLCASSSSGQGDTQYFGPGTRLTVL.

The V gene is TRBV25-1, the J gene TRBJ2-7, with 8 bases fitting TRBD1. V shed 4 bases and J 2 bases; nucleotides not matched to a gene: 4. Germline-derived CDR1 and CDR2 are MGHDK and SYGVNS. There are 14 residues in the CDR3. This CDR3 is CASSGDRKAYEQYF. CDR3 nucleotide sequence: TGTGCCAGCAGTGGGGACAGGAAAGCCTACGAGCAGTACTTC.

The CDR3 spells CASSQTGLAAYEQYF. As DNA, the CDR3 is TGTGCCAGCTCCCAAACGGGACTAGCGGCCTACGAGCAGTACTTC. The chain uses TRBV18 and TRBJ2-7, with 11 bases lining up with TRBD2. The length of the CDR3 is 15 residues. The germline gives CDR1 KGHSH, CDR2 LQKENI. V trimming: 6 bases; J trimming: 2 bases; junction bases outside the gene matches: 6.

V is TRBV7-2 and J is TRBJ1-2; D perhaps matches TRBD1 (6 bases). This CDR3 has 15 amino acids. V lost 5 bases, J lost 0 bases, and 13 bases lay in between. Germline V gene data show CDR1 as SGHTA and CDR2 as FQGNSA. Here the CDR3 reads CASSAYRVTNYGYTF. CDR3 sequence (DNA): TGTGCCAGCAGCGCCTACAGGGTGACTAACTATGGCTACACCTTC.

This clone was picked up one time. V usage is TRBV7-9 and J usage is TRBJ1-1; D not certain. CDR1 is SEHNR and CDR2 is FQNEAQ in the germline V gene (reference sequence). Trimming shortened V by 5 bases and J by 4 bases, and 14 bases separated the two germline ends. The CDR3 is 14 amino acids. This CDR3 reads CASSLNWEGTEAFF. For the CDR3, the DNA is TGTGCCAGCAGCCTAAATTGGGAGGGCACTGAAGCTTTCTTT. Full variable domain (missing parts from reference TRBV7-9 and TRBJ1-1): DTGVSQNPRHKITKRGQNVTFRCDPISEHNRLYWYRQTLGQGPEFLTYFQNEAQLEKSRLLSDRFSAERPKGSFSTLEIQRTEQGDSAMYLCASSLNWEGTEAFFGQGTRLTVV.

As for this clone: This sample includes further DNA sequences coding for the same CDR3. The chain couples TRBV18 to TRBJ2-7; no clear D gene. CDR3 length equals 13 residues. Per germline, CDR1 KGHSH and CDR2 LQKENI. V lost 2 bases and J lost 2, with 7 bases in between. CDR3 loop: CASSPGGTYEQYF. The CDR3 region has the DNA TGTGCCAGCTCACCAGGCGGTACCTACGAGCAGTACTTC.

This chain joins TRBV19 and TRBJ2-3, with D possibly TRBD2 on 5 matching bases. This CDR3 comprises 13 residues. V gave up 5 bases and J gave up 4 bases, with 10 bases separating them. Germline-derived CDR1 and CDR2 are LNHDA and SQIVND (reference sequence). The CDR3 DNA is TGTGCCAGTAGTCTGGACTTTTCAGATACGCAGTATTTT. Amino acids: CASSLDFSDTQYF.

The chain employs TRBV6-6 and TRBJ2-1; D is unresolved. The CDR3 length is 14 residues. The germline V gene has CDR1 MNHNY and CDR2 SVGAGI (reference sequence). V was trimmed by 0 bases and J by 5 bases, leaving 8 bases between them. The CDR3 sequence is CASSYSVQDNEQFF. The CDR3, as DNA: TGTGCCAGCAGTTACTCGGTCCAGGACAATGAGCAGTTCTTC.

The J gene is TRBJ1-2, the V gene TRBV6-5, with a tentative D call TRBD1 (6 bases). This CDR3 has 15 residues. V was cut by 5 bases and J by 8 bases, with 21 bases left in between. Germline values: CDR1 MNHEY, CDR2 SVGAGI. The CDR3 DNA reads TGTGCCAGCAGTCCCCAACAGGGAACACGCCGGGGCTACACCTTC. Its translation: CASSPQQGTRRGYTF.

This sequence joins TRBV7-9 and TRBJ2-5; D uncertain. Germline assignment: CDR1 SEHNR and CDR2 FQNEAQ (reference sequence). This CDR3 has 16 residues. Trimming removed 2 bases from V and 7 bases from J, with 20 bases in between. CDR3 amino acids: CASSLSPGPASGTQYF. The CDR3 nucleotides read TGTGCCAGCAGCTTAAGTCCTGGCCCTGCGTCGGGGACCCAGTACTTC.

Concerning this clone: The junction departs from the called germline gene at one end, perhaps through a read error. The chain couples TRBV7-9 to TRBJ1-2; D gene ambiguous. CDR1 SEHNR and CDR2 FQNEAQ come from the germline V gene (reference sequence). This CDR3 comprises 16 residues. CDR3 nucleotides: TGTTCCAGCAGCTTCGGCAGGAGGTCGGGAAACTATGGCTACACCTTC. This translates into CSSSFGRRSGNYGYTF.

The chain recombines TRBV7-9 with TRBJ2-1, with 8 bases lining up with TRBD2. Germline V CDR1 and CDR2: SEHNR, FQNEAQ (reference sequence). There are 14 residues in the CDR3. Trimming at V came to 3 bases and at J to 6 bases, leaving 4 bases not matched to a gene. This chain's CDR3 is CASSFSGAGNEQFF. The DNA for the CDR3 is TGTGCCAGCAGCTTTAGCGGGGCTGGCAATGAGCAGTTCTTC.

The V and J genes are TRBV6-6 and TRBJ2-7; 12 nucleotides match TRBD1. The CDR3 consists of 15 residues. J gave up 9 bases and V 5 bases, and 11 bases lay outside the gene matches. CDR1 MNHNY and CDR2 SVGAGI come from the germline V gene (reference sequence). DNA for the CDR3: TGTGCCAGCAGTGCACCAAGGGACAGGGGGCGCGGGCAGTACTTC. It is translated as CASSAPRDRGRGQYF.

The rearrangement joins TRBV5-1 to TRBJ1-5; D may be TRBD1 (5 bases). There are 15 residues in the CDR3. The V gene's germline CDR1 is SGHRS and CDR2 YFSETQ. The V end was cut by 1 base, the J end by 9 bases, with 17 bases between. CDR3 protein: CASSLRRMGPRPQHF. The CDR3 nucleotides are TGCGCCAGCAGCTTGCGACGGATGGGGCCGAGGCCCCAGCATTTT.

J is TRBJ2-1 and V is TRBV27, with D possibly matching TRBD2 (6 bases). The CDR3 contains 17 residues. CDR1 and CDR2 (germline): MNHEY, SMNVEV (reference sequence). V lost 6 bases to trimming and J lost 2 bases, with 20 bases between them. The CDR3 protein is CASSSRVRRGTYNEQFF. The CDR3 nucleotides read TGTGCCAGCAGCTCCCGTGTCCGGCGGGGCACCTACAATGAGCAGTTCTTC.

The V call is TRBV19, the J call TRBJ1-4; 9 nucleotides match TRBD1. Per germline, CDR1 LNHDA and CDR2 SQIVND (reference sequence). The CDR3 length is 15 residues. Germline trimming cut 6 bases from V and 8 bases from J; bases unmatched to any gene: 10. The DNA for the CDR3 is TGTGCCAGTAGCCCAACCGGACAGGGGTTGGAAAAACTGTTTTTT. Its translation is CASSPTGQGLEKLFF.

The V gene is TRBV27, the J gene TRBJ2-7; 8 positions match TRBD1. The CDR3 sequence is 12 residues long. Per germline, CDR1 MNHEY and CDR2 SMNVEV (reference sequence). The junction had 4 bases not matched to a gene; V was cut back by 10 bases and J by 2 bases. CDR3 DNA sequence: TGTGCCACCAGGACAGGGACCTACGAGCAGTACTTC. Protein sequence: CATRTGTYEQYF.

The rearrangement uses TRBV7-2 and TRBJ2-1, with 7 bases that match TRBD2. The CDR3 runs to 15 residues. Trimming cost V 2 bases and J 6 bases; bases outside gene matches: 7. The germline gives CDR1 SGHTA, CDR2 FQGNSA. As DNA, the CDR3 is TGTGCCAGCAGCTTACGTATTCTAGCGGCCAATGAGCAGTTCTTC. Translation: CASSLRILAANEQFF. Together with reference TRBV7-2 and TRBJ2-1, the CDR3 gives the full variable domain: GAGVSQSPSNKVTEKGKDVELRCDPISGHTALYWYRQSLGQGLEFLIYFQGNSAPDKSGLPSDRFSAERTGGSVSTLTIQRTQQEDSAVYLCASSLRILAANEQFFGPGTRLTVL.

The V call is TRBV5-4, the J call TRBJ2-5; 9 bases align to TRBD2. Matching the DNA end better, TRBJ2-7 makes the J call doubtful. This CDR3 is 15 amino acids long. Germline CDR1 SGHNT, CDR2 YYREEE (reference sequence). The CDR3 bases are TGTGCCAGCAGCCAACCGGGACTAGCCTCCTACGAGCAGTACTTC. It specifies CASSQPGLASYEQYF.

This chain links TRBV4-3 with TRBJ2-1, with TRBD1 matching 11 bases. This CDR3 region has 15 residues. The junction had 7 bases not matched to a gene; V was cut back by 5 bases and J by 7 bases. The germline V gene encodes CDR1 LGHNA and CDR2 YSLEER. CDR3 nucleotide sequence: TGCGCCAGCAGCACCGGGACAGGGGGTGGTAATGAGCAGTTCTTC. It translates to CASSTGTGGGNEQFF.